This T cell receptor (beta chain) is drawn from a study of blood T cell repertoires in COVID-19. Study-wide context: Specimens from acute and convalescent COVID-19 originated in the United States, Italy and Spain. T cells, B-cell-depleted T cells, or PBMCs provided the cDNA or gDNA that served as material.

Germline V gene lookup returns CDR1 LGHNA and CDR2 YNFKEQ. The J segment lost 11 bases and the V segment lost 0 bases, leaving 9 bases of the junction unmatched. The CDR3 covers 14 residues. TCRdb's table, derived via immunoSEQ multiplex PCR, lists solely in-frame clones and lacks some. The sample consists of 200,000 to 300,000 clones, more than 90% of them appearing once. The chain is built from TRBV4-2 and TRBJ1-1, with 7 bases lining up with TRBD1. This sequence was found in a person aged 18 to 30 with COVID-19, enrolled during active disease. The sequenced sample was peripheral blood. The CDR3 sequence is CASSQDRNRGYAFF. The CDR3 DNA is TGTGCCAGCAGCCAAGATAGGAACAGGGGATATGCTTTCTTT.